One and the same sample provided the 28 T cell receptor beta chains below, sequenced in a study of control samples from healthy donors and cancer patients. This table comes from immunoSEQ multiplex PCR, and its TCRdb copy is limited to in-frame clones, with some not included. The profile shows 100,000 to 150,000 clones, around nine tenths of them singletons. Input material: blood. Source of these receptors: a man aged 25 to 40 in good health.

This clone was observed many times. The chain carries TRBV27 and TRBJ1-1, with D possibly TRBD1 on 5 matching bases. V lost 3 bases and J lost 3, with 14 bases in between. The germline gives CDR1 MNHEY, CDR2 SMNVEV (reference sequence). CDR3 length: 15 residues. The CDR3 sequence is CASSFTRVADTEAFF. In DNA form, the CDR3 reads TGTGCCAGCAGTTTTACCAGGGTAGCAGACACTGAAGCTTTCTTT.

The chain joins TRBV16 to TRBJ1-6; D remains unclear. The germline gives CDR1 KGHSY, CDR2 FQNENV. The length of the CDR3 is 12 residues. Trimming removed 4 bases at V and 9 bases at J, with 7 bases between. The CDR3 protein is CASSLAGSPLHF. The CDR3 coding sequence is TGTGCCAGCAGCCTCGCGGGTTCACCCCTCCACTTT.

About this clone itself: A junction boundary mismatches the germline segment, possibly from a read error. The chain carries TRBV6-5 and TRBJ2-5, with D perhaps TRBD2 (5 bases). Germline CDR1 reads MNHEY; CDR2 reads SVGAGI. The CDR3 is 10 amino acids. CDR3 sequence: CASSSRGKHF. In DNA form, the CDR3 reads TGTGCCAGCAGTTCACGAGGGAAGCACTTC.

The chain recombines TRBV18 with TRBJ1-1; D not resolved. V gave up 0 bases and J gave up 2 bases, with 10 bases separating them. This CDR3 comprises 15 residues. CDR1 is KGHSH and CDR2 is LQKENI in the germline V gene. The DNA of the CDR3 is TGTGCCAGCTCACCACCGGGCGGGAGCAACACTGAAGCTTTCTTT. Its protein is CASSPPGGSNTEAFF.

The CDR3 here is CASSLQAGASDTQYF. DNA of the CDR3: TGTGCCAGCAGCTTGCAAGCGGGGGCCTCCGATACGCAGTATTTT. This chain connects TRBV5-4 to TRBJ2-3; the match to TRBD2 covers 8 bases. Unmatched junction bases numbered 7, after V lost 1 base and J lost 6 bases. CDR1 and CDR2 (germline): SGHNT, YYREEE (reference sequence). The CDR3 length is 15 residues.

The chain uses TRBV10-3 and TRBJ2-7; D is uncertain. CDR1 and CDR2 (germline): ENHRY, SYGVKD. The CDR3 covers 11 residues. Deletions cut 0 bases from V and 7 bases from J, with 4 bases between. CDR3 sequence (DNA): TGTGCCATCAGTGAGTCGGGTGAGCAGTACTTC. Encoded protein: CAISESGEQYF.

The chain links TRBV4-2 to TRBJ1-1, with 9 bases fitting TRBD1. The V and J ends lost 0 bases and 7 bases, in that order; junction bases with no gene match: 9. CDR1 and CDR2 from the germline V gene are LGHNA and YNFKEQ. This CDR3 is 16 amino acids long. The CDR3 sequence: CASSQDGWDRAVEAFF. Written as DNA, the CDR3 is TGTGCCAGCAGCCAAGATGGCTGGGACAGGGCAGTTGAAGCTTTCTTT.

The chain carries TRBV27 and TRBJ2-1, with D possibly matching TRBD2 (7 bases). Trimming stripped 4 bases from V and 10 bases from J, with 20 bases between. The CDR3 has 15 amino acids. Germline V gives CDR1 MNHEY, CDR2 SMNVEV (reference sequence). In nucleotides, the CDR3 is TGTGCCAGCAGTTGGAGTGGGGGGGCGATCGACGAGCAGTTCTTC. Its protein product is CASSWSGGAIDEQFF.

The chain has TRBV11-3 and TRBJ1-2, with no clear D. Germline CDR1 SGHNT, CDR2 YENEEA. CDR3 size: 14 residues. Trimming took 0 bases from V and 7 from J, leaving 12 bases between them. CDR3 protein: CASSLDRGFGGYTF. CDR3 sequence (DNA): TGTGCCAGCAGCTTAGATCGAGGGTTTGGTGGCTACACCTTC. Complete variable domain (other parts from reference TRBV11-3 and TRBJ1-2): EAGVVQSPRYKIIEKKQPVAFWCNPISGHNTLYWYLQNLGQGPELLIRYENEEAVDDSQLPKDRFSAERLKGVDSTLKIQPAELGDSAVYLCASSLDRGFGGYTFGSGTRLTVV.

The chain is built from TRBV7-2 and TRBJ1-5, with 9 nucleotides matching TRBD1. V gave up 3 bases and J gave up 10 bases; unmatched junction bases: 10. The CDR3 has 15 amino acids. Germline V gene lookup returns CDR1 SGHTA and CDR2 FQGNSA. Here the CDR3 reads CASSFGGQGEGPQHF. The CDR3 DNA sequence: TGTGCCAGCAGCTTTGGGGGACAGGGTGAGGGACCCCAGCATTTT.

Many counts were recorded for this clone. The chain is built from TRBV27 and TRBJ1-1, with TRBD1 matching 9 bases. This CDR3 is built from 14 residues. Germline trimming cut 6 bases from V and 7 bases from J; bases unmatched to any gene: 9. Germline CDR1 is MNHEY and CDR2 is SMNVEV (reference sequence). CDR3 in amino acids: CASRINRGHGEAFF. CDR3 DNA sequence: TGTGCCAGCAGGATTAACAGGGGGCATGGTGAAGCTTTCTTT.

The chain links TRBV5-6 to TRBJ2-3, with D perhaps given as TRBD1 or TRBD2 (6 bases each). CDR1 is SGHDT and CDR2 is YYEEEE in the germline V gene. V lost 3 bases, J lost 3 bases, and 17 bases lay in between. The CDR3 covers 16 residues. This CDR3 is CASSSFPLGGTDTQYF. The CDR3 region has the DNA TGTGCCAGCAGCTCTTTTCCACTAGGGGGGACAGATACGCAGTATTTT.

The chain joins TRBV28 to TRBJ1-3; no definite D call. Trimming stripped 3 bases from V and 0 bases from J, with 9 bases between. This CDR3 contains 15 residues. CDR1 MDHEN and CDR2 SYDVKM come from the germline V gene. The CDR3 DNA reads as TGTGCCAGCAGTTTGGGTAGCCTCTCTGGAAACACCATATATTTT. It yields the protein CASSLGSLSGNTIYF.

The rearrangement links TRBV30 to TRBJ2-7, with D tentatively TRBD1 (5 bases). The V end lost 1 base, the J end lost 1 base, and 11 bases lay between the germline ends. The CDR3 is made up of 14 amino acids. Germline values: CDR1 GTSNPN, CDR2 SVGIG (reference sequence). The CDR3: CAWSAQGSSYEQYV. In DNA form, the CDR3 reads TGTGCCTGGAGTGCCCAGGGCTCGTCCTACGAGCAGTACGTC.

The chain uses TRBV7-8 and TRBJ2-3; D is unresolved. V lost 3 bases to trimming and J lost 2 bases, with 15 bases between them. Germline V gene lookup returns CDR1 SGHVS and CDR2 FQNEAQ. The CDR3 has 16 amino acids. CDR3 nucleotides: TGTGCCAGCAGCTTGGGTGACGCCGCCAACACAGATACGCAGTATTTT. Translation: CASSLGDAANTDTQYF.

The table lists this clone with a count of one. The rearrangement joins TRBV5-1 to TRBJ1-6; D is unresolved. Germline CDR1 SGHRS, CDR2 YFSETQ. Between the trimmed V and J ends, which lost 0 bases and 7 bases, there was a span of 11 bases. CDR3 length equals 15 residues. CDR3 nucleotide sequence: TGCGCCAGCAGCTTGGACAACGTCGGCAATTCACCCCTCCACTTT. Protein sequence: CASSLDNVGNSPLHF.

This chain connects TRBV11-2 to TRBJ1-5; D might be TRBD1 (5 bases). Trimming shortened V by 5 bases and J by 6 bases, and 14 bases separated the two germline ends. The CDR3 totals 14 residues. Per germline, CDR1 SGHAT and CDR2 FQNNGV. CDR3 sequence: CASSAGTWGQPQHF. CDR3 nucleotide sequence: TGTGCCAGCAGCGCGGGGACGTGGGGTCAGCCCCAGCATTTT.

The J gene is TRBJ1-6, the V gene TRBV12-5; D not resolved. The CDR3 length is 15 residues. V shed 7 bases and J shed 0 bases, with 10 bases lying between them. CDR1 LGHNT and CDR2 FRNRAP come from the germline V gene. The CDR3 sequence: CASASDGSYNSPLHF. DNA of the CDR3: TGTGCTAGTGCCTCCGACGGCTCCTATAATTCACCCCTCCACTTT.

This clone has just one count. The CDR3 protein is CASSQRQGEKLFF. CDR3 coding DNA: TGTGCCAGCAGCCAAAGACAAGGTGAAAAACTGTTTTTT. The chain carries TRBV3-1 (or the pseudogene TRBV3-2) and TRBJ1-4; D remains ambiguous. The germline V gene encodes CDR1 LGHDT and CDR2 YNNKEL (reference sequence). CDR3 length: 13 amino acids. V shed 2 bases and J shed 7 bases, with 8 bases lying between them.

The genes are TRBV7-3 and TRBJ1-2; 8 bases match TRBD1. V dropped 2 bases and J dropped 7; count of bases not matched to a gene: 3. The CDR3 sequence is 13 residues long. Germline CDR1 is SGHTA and CDR2 is FQGTGA. The CDR3: CASSLGQGSGYTF. The CDR3 region has the DNA TGTGCCAGCAGCTTAGGACAGGGAAGTGGCTACACCTTC.

This sequence joins TRBV2 and TRBJ2-3; D remains ambiguous. The V and J ends lost 3 bases and 2 bases respectively, with 12 bases between them. The germline CDR1 and CDR2 sequences are SNHLY and FYNNEI. CDR3 length equals 15 residues. The CDR3 region is CASSEDVGDTDTQYF. CDR3 nucleotide sequence: TGTGCCAGCAGTGAGGACGTCGGAGACACAGATACGCAGTATTTT.

The V and J genes are TRBV19 and TRBJ1-5; D not resolved. The CDR3 has 16 residues. Trimming shortened V by 7 bases and J by 0 bases, and 16 bases separated the two germline ends. CDR1 and CDR2 from the germline V gene are LNHDA and SQIVND (reference sequence). CDR3 sequence reads: CASKSSQQLSNQPQHF. CDR3 DNA: TGTGCCAGTAAAAGCTCCCAACAGCTTAGCAATCAGCCCCAGCATTTT.

The rearrangement joins TRBV11-2 to TRBJ1-3; no clear D. Germline V gene lookup returns CDR1 SGHAT and CDR2 FQNNGV. Trimming stripped 1 base from V and 0 bases from J, with 4 bases between. This CDR3 region has 14 residues. As DNA, the CDR3 is TGTGCCAGCAGCTTAGCCCTCTCTGGAAACACCATATATTTT. It encodes CASSLALSGNTIYF.

The chain recombines TRBV12-3 or TRBV12-4 with TRBJ1-6; maybe TRBD1 (6 bases). Trimming removed 6 bases from V and 10 bases from J, with 13 bases in between. CDR3 size: 13 residues. Here the CDR3 reads CASRTGFGSPLHF. CDR3 coding DNA: TGTGCCAGCAGAACAGGGTTCGGGTCACCCCTCCACTTT.

V and J are TRBV5-5 and TRBJ1-2; no definite D call. Germline-derived CDR1 and CDR2 are SGHKS and YYEKEE (reference sequence). The CDR3 contains 13 residues. V was cut by 0 bases and J by 5 bases, with 8 bases left in between. Here the CDR3 DNA reads TGTGCCAGCAGCTTGGTCTTGGGGTATGGCTACACCTTC. Protein sequence: CASSLVLGYGYTF.

V usage is TRBV18 and J usage is TRBJ2-5, with 7 bases that match TRBD2. Germline V gene data show CDR1 as KGHSH and CDR2 as LQKENI. V was clipped by 5 bases and J by 2 bases; unmatched bases: 5. The CDR3 extends over 14 amino acids. CDR3 region: CASSGASGQETQYF. The CDR3 bases are TGTGCCAGCTCAGGGGCTAGCGGTCAAGAGACCCAGTACTTC.

This rearrangement joins TRBV4-1 to TRBJ2-1, with D unclear. Germline CDR1 and CDR2: MGHRA and YSYEKL. Trimming shortened V by 1 base and J by 0 bases, and 7 bases separated the two germline ends. This CDR3 region has 15 residues. In DNA, the CDR3 is TGCGCCAGCAGCCAAGCGGCAGTCTCCTACAATGAGCAGTTCTTC. Protein sequence: CASSQAAVSYNEQFF.

This clone was counted a few times. The rearrangement uses TRBV14 and TRBJ1-1, with D possibly being TRBD1 (6 bases). This CDR3 is built from 14 residues. The germline V and J ends were trimmed by 6 bases and 5 bases, with 16 bases remaining between them. The germline V gene encodes CDR1 SGHDN and CDR2 FVKESK. Here the CDR3 DNA reads TGTGCCAGCAGTCTTGCCAGGGGACGAACTGAAGCTTTCTTT. Protein sequence: CASSLARGRTEAFF.